The T cell receptor (beta chain) described here comes from a study of T cells in localized non-small cell lung cancer. Study outcomes and limitations: When the top 100 tumor clones were examined, a median around 61 of them also appeared in the adjacent lung, which was paired and uninvolved.

Germline-derived CDR1 and CDR2 are SEHNR and FQNEAQ (reference sequence). With 5 bases clipped from V and 5 bases from J, the junction kept 11 bases outside the gene matches. This CDR3 spans 17 amino acids. This clone was observed a handful of times. Its antigen remains unidentified. Only in-frame clones appear in the TCRdb table, and some are missing; sequencing was by immunoSEQ multiplex PCR. The top ten hold roughly 2.5% of the sample, which has under 50,000 clones, 70% to 90% seen once. This sequence joins TRBV7-9 and TRBJ2-3, with 12 nucleotides matching TRBD2. The source of this sequence is a man between 40 and 70 years old with stage II lung adenocarcinoma. This specimen consisted of PBMCs, obtained before any cancer treatment. The CDR3 here is CASSRLLAGGQGDTQYF. CDR3 DNA sequence: TGTGCCAGCAGCAGACTACTAGCGGGGGGCCAGGGAGATACGCAGTATTTT.